The T cell receptor beta chain described here comes from a study of blood T cell repertoires in COVID-19. This clone appeared once. Per the authors' pipeline: Amplified reference gene primers provided the basis for estimating nucleated cell counts. Assay used: immunoSEQ multiplex PCR; TCRdb lists only in-frame clones, some missing. The D gene and trimming were derived from the DNA, and the V and J assignments and clone size from that table. The data contain 200,000 to 250,000 clones, 85% to 90% of them seen just once; the ten biggest clones take up roughly 14%. Trimming at V came to 4 bases and at J to 0 bases, leaving 4 bases not matched to a gene. CDR1 is MNHNS and CDR2 is SASEGT in the germline V gene. This CDR3 is 16 amino acids long.

The receptor was derived from a woman aged 45 to 65 with acute COVID-19. The sample comprised PBMCs or T cells enriched from blood (not recorded which). The chain joins TRBV6-1 to TRBJ2-7, with TRBD2 matching over 12 bases. In nucleotides, the CDR3 is TGTGCCAGCAGTGGTAAGACTAGCGGGAGCTCCTACGAGCAGTACTTC. Translating it yields CASSGKTSGSSYEQYF.